The rows below give T cell receptor beta chains drawn from one sample of a study of blood T cell repertoires in COVID-19. TCRdb's table, derived via immunoSEQ multiplex PCR, lists solely in-frame clones and lacks some. The sample includes approximately 260,000 clones, approximately 78% of them seen just once. Sequenced: peripheral blood. These receptors were obtained from a woman aged 55 to 70 with active or convalescent COVID-19. The CDR3 runs from the conserved cysteine through the conserved F or W. Fields, in order: D gene, V gene, J gene, clone size, CDR3 DNA, CDR3 protein. D genes are given only for firm matches. Only part of the rows carry a size: once, few, many, or a class if the clone is expanded.

TRBD2	TRBV5-4	TRBJ2-3	.	TGTGCCAGCAGTTCCCGGACGGCTAGCGGGGCCCATACGCAGTATTTT	CASSSRTASGAHTQYF
TRBD2	TRBV4-3	TRBJ2-1	.	TGCGCCAGCAGCCCTGCCGGGGGGGCGGGCGCCTACAATGAGCAGTTCTTC	CASSPAGGAGAYNEQFF
TRBD1	TRBV18	TRBJ1-2	.	TGTGCCAGCTCAACTCTAGACCCACTCTTGGACAGGGGATATGGCTACACCTTC	CASSTLDPLLDRGYGYTF
.	TRBV7-2	TRBJ2-5	.	TGTGCCAGCAGCTTAGAAAGAGGATGGGAGACCCAGTACTTC	CASSLERGWETQYF
.	TRBV15	TRBJ1-1	.	TGTGCCACCAGCGGTCAGGGTTATGTAGCTTTCTTT	CATSGQGYVAFF
TRBD1	TRBV6-1	TRBJ1-1	.	TGTGCCAGCAGTGACGGACAGGGGGCGAGGGTTGAAGCTTTCTTT	CASSDGQGARVEAFF
.	TRBV18	TRBJ2-5	.	TGTGCCAGCTCACCGTCACTCCAAGAGACCCAGTACTTC	CASSPSLQETQYF
.	TRBV9	TRBJ2-5	.	TGTGCCAGCAGCGTAGGGGGCCTCCAAGAGACCCAGTACTTC	CASSVGGLQETQYF
.	TRBV27	TRBJ1-1	.	TGTGCCAGCAGTTTAAACCGGGCGGGCGGTGCTGAAGCTTTCTTT	CASSLNRAGGAEAFF
TRBD1	TRBV5-8	TRBJ2-7	.	TGTGCCAGCAGCTTATCCGGGACAGGGGTCTACGAGCAGTACTTC	CASSLSGTGVYEQYF
TRBD1	TRBV19	TRBJ1-4	.	TGTGCCAGTAGTAGACAGGGGGCTGAGGAAAAACTGTTTTTT	CASSRQGAEEKLFF
.	TRBV28	TRBJ2-6	.	TGTGCCAGCAGTGGTGGGGCTGATGGGGCCAACGTCCTGACTTTC	CASSGGADGANVLTF
TRBD2	TRBV30	TRBJ2-1	.	TGTGCCTGGACCACTAGCGGGGCTGAGCAGTTCTTC	CAWTTSGAEQFF
.	TRBV3-1/TRBV3-2	TRBJ2-5	.	TGTGCCAGCAGCCCCAGGGTACAGGGTGGAGAGACCCAGTACTTC	CASSPRVQGGETQYF
.	TRBV7-6	TRBJ2-1	.	TGTGCCAGCAGCTCCACTCAGAGGCGCTACAATGAGCAGTTCTTC	CASSSTQRRYNEQFF
TRBD1	TRBV23-1	TRBJ2-7	.	TGCGCCAGCAGTCAATCGGGGGACAGCTCCGACTACGAGCAGTACTTC	CASSQSGDSSDYEQYF
TRBD2	TRBV2	TRBJ2-2	.	TGTGCCAGCAGTGAATCTGGACTAGCGGTAGCGAACACCGGGGAGCTGTTTTTT	CASSESGLAVANTGELFF
.	TRBV19	TRBJ2-3	.	TGTGCCAGTAGTAGAGGGGGTATGTCCTCTCAGATTGGCACAGATACGCAGTATTTT	CASSRGGMSSQIGTDTQYF
.	TRBV19	TRBJ2-7	.	TGTGCCAGTAGCATGAATTGGGGGGGCGCCTACGAGCAGTACTTC	CASSMNWGGAYEQYF
TRBD1	TRBV5-8	TRBJ1-1	.	TGTGCCAGCAGCCCGAGGACAGGGTGGAACACTGAAGCTTTCTTT	CASSPRTGWNTEAFF
.	TRBV5-1	TRBJ2-7	.	TGCGCCAGCAGCACCGCCAGGGGATCTTCCTACGAGCAGTACTTC	CASSTARGSSYEQYF
TRBD2	TRBV11-2	TRBJ2-4	once	TGTGCCAGCAGCCGAGGACTAGCGGGCCAAAACATTCAGTACTTC	CASSRGLAGQNIQYF
.	TRBV3-1/TRBV3-2	TRBJ2-7	.	TGTGCCAGCAGCCTATTCGGCAGGGTGAACGAGCAGTACTTC	CASSLFGRVNEQYF
.	TRBV11-2	TRBJ2-7	.	TGTGCCAGCAGCCCGATCAAATACAGGGACCCGTACGAGCAGTACTTC	CASSPIKYRDPYEQYF
TRBD1	TRBV6-1	TRBJ2-5	.	TGTGCCAGCAGTGAAGTAATCCTCGGGACAGGAATGGACTTC	CASSEVILGTGMDF
TRBD2	TRBV2	TRBJ2-6	.	TGTGCCAGCAGTGGTAGCGGGGGGGCGGTTTACGGGGCCAACGTCCTGACTTTC	CASSGSGGAVYGANVLTF
.	TRBV7-9	TRBJ2-3	few	TGTGCCAGCAGCCAAAACCTCGGTTACACAGATACGCAGTATTTT	CASSQNLGYTDTQYF
TRBD2	TRBV6-1	TRBJ2-7	once	TGTGCCAGCAGTGAAGATAGTAGCGGGGGTTTCGACTACGAGCAGTACTTC	CASSEDSSGGFDYEQYF
TRBD2	TRBV27	TRBJ2-1	.	TGTGCCAGCAGTTTATCGAGGCGGGGGGGCTCCTACAATGAGCAGTTCTTC	CASSLSRRGGSYNEQFF
TRBD2	TRBV9	TRBJ2-1	once	TGTGCCAGCAGCGTAGCGGGGCGGGGGGGCTACAATGAGCAGTTCTTC	CASSVAGRGGYNEQFF
TRBD1	TRBV18	TRBJ1-2	.	TGTGCCAGCTCACCGCAAGGGACAGGAAGTAACTATGGCTACACCTTC	CASSPQGTGSNYGYTF
TRBD1	TRBV6-5	TRBJ2-7	.	TGTGCCAGCATAACGACAGGGTTTTCCTACGAGCAGTACTTC	CASITTGFSYEQYF
TRBD2	TRBV7-3	TRBJ2-3	.	TGTGCCAGCCGGGTATGGGCTAGCGGGGGGGTAGGCCCAGATACGCAGTATTTT	CASRVWASGGVGPDTQYF
TRBD2	TRBV19	TRBJ2-7	.	TGTGCCAGTAGTATACGCCGGGGGGGGCGCGGCGAGCAGTACTTC	CASSIRRGGRGEQYF
TRBD1	TRBV29-1	TRBJ1-1	.	TGCAGCTTCCGGGACAGGGGGCACACTGAAGCTTTCTTT	CSFRDRGHTEAFF
TRBD1	TRBV19	TRBJ1-2	.	TGTGCCAGCCGGGACAGGGGGCTACCTAACTATGGCTACACCTTC	CASRDRGLPNYGYTF
.	TRBV24-1	TRBJ2-5	.	TGTGCCACCAGTGATTCCAGGGGCCCCCAAGAGACCCAGTACTTC	CATSDSRGPQETQYF